This is a list of T cell receptor beta chains from one sample in a study of T cells in localized non-small cell lung cancer. Here immunoSEQ multiplex PCR was the method, and the copy in TCRdb shows in-frame clones only, minus some. The sample has 45,000 or so clones; roughly 86% are singletons. Sequencing used PBMCs, obtained before any cancer treatment. The receptors derive from a man aged 40 to 70 with stage II lung adenocarcinoma. Each CDR3 is given with its conserved first and last residue. The order of the fields is clone size, D gene, J gene, V gene, CDR3 length, CDR3 DNA, CDR3 protein. D genes are given only for firm matches. Rows may omit the clone size; those that give it use once, few, many or a size class.

size: .
D: TRBD1
J: TRBJ1-4
V: TRBV6-1
length: 16
DNA: TGTGCCAGCAGTGCCGGGACAGGGAGAGGAAGTGAAAAACTGTTTTTT
CDR3: CASSAGTGRGSEKLFF

size: .
D: .
J: TRBJ2-7
V: TRBV10-3
length: 14
DNA: TGTGCCATCAGTGAGTCAGGCTCCTCCCACGAGCAGTACTTC
CDR3: CAISESGSSHEQYF

size: .
D: .
J: TRBJ2-5
V: TRBV11-2
length: 15
DNA: TGTGCCAGCAGCTCCGCGACTGTTCCCATCGAGACCCAGTACTTC
CDR3: CASSSATVPIETQYF

size: .
D: .
J: TRBJ1-1
V: TRBV6-5
length: 12
DNA: TGTGCCAGCAGTTACTCACAGAGTGAAGCTTTCTTT
CDR3: CASSYSQSEAFF

size: .
D: .
J: TRBJ2-5
V: TRBV11-2
length: 16
DNA: TGTGCCAGCAGCTTAGAGTTCGCAGGGGGGACAACGGACCAGTACTTC
CDR3: CASSLEFAGGTTDQYF

size: few
D: .
J: TRBJ1-2
V: TRBV15
length: 15
DNA: TGTGCCACCAGCAGAGATATCGCCGTGGGAGATGGCTACACCTTC
CDR3: CATSRDIAVGDGYTF

size: .
D: .
J: TRBJ2-1
V: TRBV21-1
length: 16
DNA: TGTGCCAGCAGCAACCACGACAGGGGGTCCTACAATGAGCAGTTCTTC
CDR3: CASSNHDRGSYNEQFF

size: .
D: .
J: TRBJ2-3
V: TRBV6-1
length: 14
DNA: TGTGCCAGCAGACAGGGTCTAGGCACAGATACGCAGTATTTT
CDR3: CASRQGLGTDTQYF

size: .
D: TRBD2
J: TRBJ2-1
V: TRBV6-7
length: 16
DNA: TGTGCCAGCAGCCGGAAGACTAGCGGGGGATACAATGAGCAGTTCTTC
CDR3: CASSRKTSGGYNEQFF

size: .
D: .
J: TRBJ1-6
V: TRBV11-2
length: 17
DNA: TGTGCCAGCAGCCCAAGGACAGAGAGCTCCTATAATTCACCCCTCCACTTT
CDR3: CASSPRTESSYNSPLHF

size: .
D: TRBD1
J: TRBJ1-2
V: TRBV18
length: 14
DNA: TGTGCCAGCTCACCTACAGGGGAGGGCTATGGCTACACCTTC
CDR3: CASSPTGEGYGYTF

size: .
D: .
J: TRBJ2-2
V: TRBV5-4
length: 16
DNA: TGTGCCAGCAGCTTTCGGACTCATGCGAACACCGGGGAGCTGTTTTTT
CDR3: CASSFRTHANTGELFF

size: few
D: .
J: TRBJ1-5
V: TRBV6-1
length: 15
DNA: TGTGCCAGCAGTGAAGTGGACGCGGACAATCAGCCCCAGCATTTT
CDR3: CASSEVDADNQPQHF

size: medium-sized
D: .
J: TRBJ1-4
V: TRBV4-1
length: 15
DNA: TGCGCCAGCAGCCCTATGCCGGGGGTAGAGGAAAAACTGTTTTTT
CDR3: CASSPMPGVEEKLFF

size: once
D: TRBD2
J: TRBJ2-1
V: TRBV9
length: 18
DNA: TGTGCCAGCAGCGTAGGTCCAAGCGGGGGAGGCTCCTACAATGAGCAGTTCTTC
CDR3: CASSVGPSGGGSYNEQFF

size: .
D: .
J: TRBJ1-4
V: TRBV11-1
length: 14
DNA: TGTGCCAGCAGCTTAGAGACAGCAAATGAAAAACTGTTTTTT
CDR3: CASSLETANEKLFF

size: .
D: .
J: TRBJ2-2
V: TRBV5-5
length: 13
DNA: TGTGCCAGCAGTCCAAGGGAGACCGGGGAGCTGTTTTTT
CDR3: CASSPRETGELFF

size: .
D: .
J: TRBJ1-5
V: TRBV30
length: 13
DNA: TGTGCCTGGAGCCGGGGGAGCAATCAGCCCCAGCATTTT
CDR3: CAWSRGSNQPQHF

size: .
D: TRBD1
J: TRBJ1-3
V: TRBV4-1
length: 18
DNA: TGCGCCAGCAGCCAAGATGTTGAGGGACAGGGGGTGGGAAACACCATATATTTT
CDR3: CASSQDVEGQGVGNTIYF

size: .
D: .
J: TRBJ1-1
V: TRBV9
length: 14
DNA: TGTGCCAGCAGCGTAGCGGGGGGAGGCACTGAAGCTTTCTTT
CDR3: CASSVAGGGTEAFF

size: .
D: .
J: TRBJ2-5
V: TRBV6-5
length: 15
DNA: TGTGCCAGCAGTTACTTCGGACAGCTCCAAGAGACCCAGTACTTC
CDR3: CASSYFGQLQETQYF

size: few
D: .
J: TRBJ1-1
V: TRBV27
length: 15
DNA: TGTGCCAGCAGTCGAATCCGTGACAGAGTCCCTGAAGCTTTCTTT
CDR3: CASSRIRDRVPEAFF

size: .
D: .
J: TRBJ1-4
V: TRBV28
length: 12
DNA: TGTGCCAGCCGAGGGCCCGGGGAAAAACTGTTTTTT
CDR3: CASRGPGEKLFF

size: .
D: .
J: TRBJ1-5
V: TRBV30
length: 14
DNA: TGTGCCTGGAGTGCTGACACTTACAATCAGCCCCAGCATTTT
CDR3: CAWSADTYNQPQHF

size: .
D: .
J: TRBJ2-5
V: TRBV15
length: 15
DNA: TGTGCCACCAGCACCTACCAGAATAGACAAGAGACCCAGTACTTC
CDR3: CATSTYQNRQETQYF

size: .
D: TRBD2
J: TRBJ2-5
V: TRBV6-5
length: 14
DNA: TGTGCCAGCAGTTGGGGTAGCGGGGGAGAGACCCAGTACTTC
CDR3: CASSWGSGGETQYF

size: .
D: TRBD1
J: TRBJ1-6
V: TRBV28
length: 18
DNA: TGTGCCAGCAGGAAAGGACAGGGTTTTTCCTCCTATAATTCACCCCTCCACTTT
CDR3: CASRKGQGFSSYNSPLHF

size: .
D: TRBD1
J: TRBJ1-1
V: TRBV5-1
length: 15
DNA: TGCGCCAGCAGCCCCCGGGACAGGGAGAACACTGAAGCTTTCTTT
CDR3: CASSPRDRENTEAFF

size: .
D: .
J: TRBJ1-3
V: TRBV30
length: 13
DNA: TGTGCCTGGAGTATGGTCTCTGGAAACACCATATATTTT
CDR3: CAWSMVSGNTIYF

size: .
D: .
J: TRBJ1-5
V: TRBV7-6
length: 14
DNA: TGTGCCAGCAGCTTCAGGAGGGGTAGTCAGCCCCAGCATTTT
CDR3: CASSFRRGSQPQHF

size: .
D: .
J: TRBJ2-3
V: TRBV5-4
length: 12
DNA: TGTGCCAGCAGCTATGGCACAGATACGCAGTATTTT
CDR3: CASSYGTDTQYF

size: .
D: .
J: TRBJ1-1
V: TRBV30
length: 11
DNA: TGTGCCTCAGTAGCCGAGGGGAAAGCTTTCTTT
CDR3: CASVAEGKAFF

size: .
D: .
J: TRBJ1-4
V: TRBV6-1
length: 16
DNA: TGTGCCAGCAGTGAACCTTCAGGCACATCTAATGAAAAACTGTTTTTT
CDR3: CASSEPSGTSNEKLFF

size: .
D: .
J: TRBJ1-5
V: TRBV19
length: 14
DNA: TGTGCCAGTAGTCAACGGGACTTCAATCAGCCCCAGCATTTT
CDR3: CASSQRDFNQPQHF

size: once
D: .
J: TRBJ1-4
V: TRBV9
length: 14
DNA: TGTGCCAGCAGCGCGACAGAGTCTAATGAAAAACTGTTTTTT
CDR3: CASSATESNEKLFF

size: .
D: .
J: TRBJ2-6
V: TRBV5-1
length: 17
DNA: TGCGCCAGCAGCCTCAATAGAGGGAGGCCCGGGGCCAACGTCCTGACTTTC
CDR3: CASSLNRGRPGANVLTF

size: .
D: TRBD2
J: TRBJ2-3
V: TRBV29-1
length: 14
DNA: TGCAGCGTTTACGGGACTAGCGGGGAAGTTACGCAGTATTTT
CDR3: CSVYGTSGEVTQYF

size: .
D: .
J: TRBJ2-3
V: TRBV5-1
length: 15
DNA: TGCGCCGAGAATAATCAGGGGATCTTCACAGATACGCAGTATTTT
CDR3: CAENNQGIFTDTQYF

size: .
D: TRBD1
J: TRBJ2-1
V: TRBV28
length: 15
DNA: TGTGCCAGCAGTTTCCCCGGGACAGGGGTAAATGAGCAGTTCTTC
CDR3: CASSFPGTGVNEQFF

size: .
D: TRBD2
J: TRBJ2-3
V: TRBV27
length: 13
DNA: TGTGCCAGCAGTTTAAGACTAGCGGGGGAGCAGTATTTT
CDR3: CASSLRLAGEQYF

size: .
D: TRBD1
J: TRBJ1-5
V: TRBV5-6
length: 14
DNA: TGTGCCAGCAGCACGGGACAGGGTGGGCAGCCCCAGCATTTT
CDR3: CASSTGQGGQPQHF

size: .
D: .
J: TRBJ2-1
V: TRBV12-5
length: 18
DNA: TGTGCTAGTGGTTTGGTACGTTTCGCACAGAGCTCCTACAATGAGCAGTTCTTC
CDR3: CASGLVRFAQSSYNEQFF

size: .
D: .
J: TRBJ2-4
V: TRBV5-1
length: 17
DNA: TGCGCCAGCAGCCCAGGGGCCACCTTAATAGCCAAAAACATTCAGTACTTC
CDR3: CASSPGATLIAKNIQYF

size: .
D: .
J: TRBJ2-5
V: TRBV6-4
length: 14
DNA: TGTGCCAGCACTACGCCGGGCCCGGCAAAAACCCAGTACTTC
CDR3: CASTTPGPAKTQYF

size: .
D: .
J: TRBJ2-2
V: TRBV2
length: 17
DNA: TGTGCCAGCCGACCGAGGACAGGGACTACGAACACCGGGGAGCTGTTTTTT
CDR3: CASRPRTGTTNTGELFF

size: .
D: .
J: TRBJ2-1
V: TRBV5-1
length: 13
DNA: TGCGCCAGCAGCTGGAACAGGGTCAATGAGCAGTTCTTC
CDR3: CASSWNRVNEQFF

size: .
D: .
J: TRBJ2-2
V: TRBV6-5
length: 15
DNA: TGTGCCAGCAGTTACATGGCGGGGGCCGCCGGGGAGCTGTTTTTT
CDR3: CASSYMAGAAGELFF